One sample yielded the 16 T cell receptor beta chains listed below, sequenced in a study of T cells in Graves' hyperthyroidism and ophthalmopathy. TCR beta CDR3 regions were amplified from RNA transcripts. A first-round RT-PCR of the TCR CDR3 used the HTBI primer set. TCRdb ran MiXCR on the multiplex PCR reads and lists one entry per CDR3 protein. Of about 560,000 distinct CDR3 sequences listed, around 15% are singletons. Sequencing used blood. The source of these receptors is a woman aged 40 to 50 with Graves' hyperthyroidism.

This clonotype has a count of ten or more. The chain links TRBV2 to TRBJ2-7; D not resolved. With 6 bases removed from V and 1 base from J, the gap between germline ends came to 13 bases. The CDR3 spans 14 residues. Looked up from germline, CDR1 is SNHLY and CDR2 is FYNNEI. As DNA, the CDR3 is TGTGCCAGCAGCAGGTTTTTGAAGTCCTACGAGCAGTACTTC. Translation: CASSRFLKSYEQYF.

This clonotype was found a few times. A much larger clone lies a single base off, so this may be a read error. Without the conserved terminal phenylalanine or tryptophan, this CDR3 likely stems from a read error. The gene calls are TRBV11-1 and TRBJ2-7, with 7 positions matching TRBD1. Germline CDR1 reads SGHAT; CDR2 reads FQDESV (reference sequence). The CDR3 runs to 16 residues. V lost 3 bases and J lost 4; bases outside the gene matches: 12. The CDR3 protein is CASSFSGTVPQYEQYL. DNA of the CDR3: TGTGCCAGCAGCTTTTCGGGGACAGTCCCCCAGTACGAGCAGTACTTA.

The gene calls are TRBV20-1 and TRBJ2-5, with TRBD1 matching over 9 bases. The CDR3 totals 17 residues. V gave up 1 base and J gave up 0 bases; unmatched junction bases: 9. Germline loops: CDR1 DFQATT, CDR2 SNEGSKA (reference sequence). The CDR3, as DNA: TGCAGTGCTAGAGGTGGGGGACAGGGAGGGGACCAAGAGACCCAGTACTTC. It encodes CSARGGGQGGDQETQYF.

This clonotype was counted many times. The CDR3 DNA sequence: TGTGCCAGCAGCCTTTCCGGGACAGGGGGCGCGGGGGCCAACGTCCTGACTTTC. Protein: CASSLSGTGGAGANVLTF. The chain is built from TRBV3-1 and TRBJ2-6; 12 bases fit TRBD1. V trimming: 4 bases; J trimming: 4 bases; junction bases outside the gene matches: 8. Germline loops: CDR1 LGHDT, CDR2 YNNKEL (reference sequence). The CDR3 has 18 amino acids.

This clonotype was observed a few times. The V gene is TRBV19, the J gene TRBJ2-3; 7 bases match TRBD1. CDR1 and CDR2 from the germline V gene are LNHDA and SQIVND (reference sequence). The CDR3 contains 14 residues. The trim removed 7 bases at V and 4 bases at J, leaving 8 bases unmatched. DNA for the CDR3: TGTGCCAGTAATAACAGGGGAGTTTCAGATACGCAGTATTTT. Amino acids: CASNNRGVSDTQYF.

Written as DNA, the CDR3 is TGTGCCAGCAGTATTTTAGCGGGATCGTACGTGTTCTTC. It codes for CASSILAGSYVFF. This chain connects TRBV12-3 or TRBV12-4 to TRBJ2-1; 8 bases map to TRBD2. Unmatched junction bases numbered 12, after V lost 5 bases and J lost 15 bases. CDR3 size: 13 residues.

At least ten counts were recorded for this clonotype. The genes are TRBV7-9 and TRBJ2-5, with no clear D. The germline V gene has CDR1 SEHNR and CDR2 FQNEAQ (reference sequence). The CDR3 loop spans 13 amino acids. Trimming took 1 base from V and 2 from J, leaving 5 bases between them. The CDR3 DNA reads TGTGCCAGCAGCTTAGGGGATCAAGAGACCCAGTACTTC. This codes for CASSLGDQETQYF. Full variable domain (missing parts from reference TRBV7-9 and TRBJ2-5): DTGVSQNPRHKITKRGQNVTFRCDPISEHNRLYWYRQTLGQGPEFLTYFQNEAQLEKSRLLSDRFSAERPKGSFSTLEIQRTEQGDSAMYLCASSLGDQETQYFGPGTRLLVL.

This sequence joins TRBV6-2 or TRBV6-3 and TRBJ2-1, with D uncertain. This CDR3 has 14 residues. Germline assignment: CDR1 MNHEY and CDR2 SVGEGT. The ends were cut back, 6 bases at V and 0 bases at J, with 9 bases in the middle. CDR3 coding DNA: TGTGCCAGCAGAACCACAAGCTCCTACAATGAGCAGTTCTTC. Translation: CASRTTSSYNEQFF.

Of note for this clonotype: Its ends do not fully match the called genes, so a read error is possible. The V and J genes are TRBV20-1 and TRBJ2-6, with TRBD1 matching 9 bases. Per the germline V gene, CDR1 is DFQATT and CDR2 is SNEGSKA (reference sequence). The CDR3 is 17 amino acids. Here the CDR3 reads CSARVGTGISGANVLTF. The CDR3 DNA is TGCAGTGCCAGAGTCGGGACAGGGATCTCTGGGGCCAACGTCCTGACTTTC.

The rearrangement uses TRBV10-3 and TRBJ1-1, with TRBD1 as a possible D gene (6 bases). The length of the CDR3 is 14 residues. Germline CDR1 is ENHRY and CDR2 is SYGVKD. V was shortened by 10 bases and J by 0 bases, with 15 bases between the two germline ends. Here the CDR3 DNA reads TGTGCCACCGGGATCGGGGACATGAACACTGAAGCTTTCTTT. It specifies CATGIGDMNTEAFF.

This clonotype was found many times. V is TRBV7-9 and J is TRBJ2-7; possibly TRBD1 or TRBD2 for D (5 bases each). Trimming removed 5 bases from V and 0 bases from J, with 14 bases in between. There are 15 residues in the CDR3. CDR1 and CDR2 (germline): SEHNR, FQNEAQ (reference sequence). This CDR3 reads CASSERTNPSYEQYF. CDR3 in DNA: TGTGCCAGCAGCGAGCGGACAAATCCCTCCTACGAGCAGTACTTC.

This chain links TRBV7-3 with TRBJ2-1; the D call may be TRBD1 or TRBD2 (6 bases each). Germline V lookup: CDR1 SGHTA, CDR2 FQGTGA. The CDR3 consists of 15 residues. With 5 bases removed from V and 5 bases from J, the gap between germline ends came to 16 bases. The CDR3 sequence: CASSGGGTSNNEQFF. DNA for the CDR3: TGTGCCAGCAGCGGGGGCGGGACTTCAAACAATGAGCAGTTCTTC.

The V and J genes are TRBV15 and TRBJ2-1; 8 bases fit TRBD2. The CDR3 runs 15 residues. Trimming at V came to 3 bases and at J to 2 bases, leaving 3 bases not matched to a gene. Germline CDR1 LNHNV, CDR2 YYDKDF (reference sequence). The CDR3 nucleotides are TGTGCCACCAGCAGCGGGAGGGGTACCTACAATGAGCAGTTCTTC. As protein: CATSSGRGTYNEQFF.

This clonotype was detected ten times or more. The J gene is TRBJ2-5, the V gene TRBV2; a possible D gene is TRBD2 (6 bases). The CDR3 has 15 amino acids. V lost 8 bases and J 0 bases, leaving 16 bases between the germline ends. The germline V gene has CDR1 SNHLY and CDR2 FYNNEI. This CDR3 is CASRRLGGDQETQYF. The CDR3 DNA follows: TGTGCCAGCCGCCGACTAGGAGGGGACCAAGAGACCCAGTACTTC.

This clonotype was counted a few times. The rearrangement links TRBV6-5 to TRBJ2-3, with D possibly matching TRBD2 (6 bases). The V end lost 4 bases, the J end lost 2 bases, and 16 bases lay between the germline ends. The CDR3 totals 16 residues. The V gene's germline CDR1 is MNHEY and CDR2 SVGAGI. The DNA for the CDR3 is TGTGCCAGCAGTTCGGATCCGGGACTCCCCACAGATACGCAGTATTTT. This gives the protein CASSSDPGLPTDTQYF.

As to this clonotype: It may be a read error: a sequence one base away is much more abundant. V gene TRBV9 combines with J gene TRBJ2-4; the match to TRBD2 covers 10 bases. J lost 12 bases, V lost 0 bases, and 3 bases had no gene match. There are 13 residues in the CDR3. Germline CDR1 is SGDLS and CDR2 is YYNGEE. The CDR3: CASSVAASGSQYF. The CDR3 nucleotides are TGTGCCAGCAGCGTAGCGGCTAGCGGGAGTCAGTACTTC.